This record looks at one T cell receptor (beta chain) sequence and its context. Other nucleotide sequences in the sample specify the same CDR3. The sample comes from a study of shared clonotypes between healthy human individuals. Method: immunoSEQ multiplex PCR; TCRdb's copy keeps in-frame clones and lacks some. Found here are approximately 2.5 million clones, approximately 90% of them singletons; the top ten hold 0.14%. The source of this sequence is a man aged 18 to 30 in good health. The sample was naive CD4+ T cells sorted from blood. The subset: CD45RA+ positively selected.

This CDR3 is CASSPSGGGEQYF. In DNA form, the CDR3 reads TGTGCCAGCTCACCTAGCGGTGGAGGCGAGCAGTACTTC. The V call is TRBV18, the J call TRBJ2-7, with a weak D call TRBD2 (6 bases). The length of the CDR3 is 13 residues. Germline V lookup: CDR1 KGHSH, CDR2 LQKENI. V shed 3 bases and J shed 6 bases, with 12 bases lying between them.